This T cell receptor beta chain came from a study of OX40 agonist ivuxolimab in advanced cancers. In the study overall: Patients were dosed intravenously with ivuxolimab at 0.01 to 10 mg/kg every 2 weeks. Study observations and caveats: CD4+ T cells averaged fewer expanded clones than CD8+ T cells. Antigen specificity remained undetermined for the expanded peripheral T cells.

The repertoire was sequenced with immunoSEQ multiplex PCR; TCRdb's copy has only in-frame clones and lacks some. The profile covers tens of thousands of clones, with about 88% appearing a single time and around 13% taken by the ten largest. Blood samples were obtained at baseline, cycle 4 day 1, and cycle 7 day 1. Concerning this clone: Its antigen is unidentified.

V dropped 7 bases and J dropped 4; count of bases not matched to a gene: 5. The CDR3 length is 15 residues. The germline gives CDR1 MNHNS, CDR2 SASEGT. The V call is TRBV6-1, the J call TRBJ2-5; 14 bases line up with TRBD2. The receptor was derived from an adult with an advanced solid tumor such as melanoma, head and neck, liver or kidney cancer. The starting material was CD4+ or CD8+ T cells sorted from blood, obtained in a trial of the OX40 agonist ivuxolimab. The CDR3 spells CASTGLAGVGETQYF. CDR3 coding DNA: TGTGCCAGCACGGGACTAGCGGGAGTAGGAGAGACCCAGTACTTC.